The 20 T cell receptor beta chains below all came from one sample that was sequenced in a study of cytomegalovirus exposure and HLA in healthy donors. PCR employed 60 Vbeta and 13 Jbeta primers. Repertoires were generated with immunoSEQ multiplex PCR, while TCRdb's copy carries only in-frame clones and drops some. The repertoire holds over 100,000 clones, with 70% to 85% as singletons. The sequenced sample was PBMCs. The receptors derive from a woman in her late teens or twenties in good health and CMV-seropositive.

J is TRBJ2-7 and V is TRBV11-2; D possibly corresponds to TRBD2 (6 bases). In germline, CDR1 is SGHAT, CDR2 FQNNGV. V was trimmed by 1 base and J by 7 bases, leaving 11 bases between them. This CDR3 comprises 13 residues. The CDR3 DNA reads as TGTGCCAGCAGCTTAGCACTAGCTTGGGAGCAGTACTTC. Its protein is CASSLALAWEQYF.

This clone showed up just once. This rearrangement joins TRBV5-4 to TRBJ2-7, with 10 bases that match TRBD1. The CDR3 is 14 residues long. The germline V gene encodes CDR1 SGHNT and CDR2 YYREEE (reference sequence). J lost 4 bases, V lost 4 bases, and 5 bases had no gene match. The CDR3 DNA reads TGTGCCAGCAGCAGTAGGGACAGGGGATACGAGCAGTACTTC. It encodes CASSSRDRGYEQYF.

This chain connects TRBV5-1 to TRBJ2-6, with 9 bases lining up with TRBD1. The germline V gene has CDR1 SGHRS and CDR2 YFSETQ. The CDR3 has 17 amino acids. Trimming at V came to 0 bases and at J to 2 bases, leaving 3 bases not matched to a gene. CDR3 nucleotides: TGCGCCAGCAGCTTGGTAGGACAGGGGACTGGGGCCAACGTCCTGACTTTC. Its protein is CASSLVGQGTGANVLTF.

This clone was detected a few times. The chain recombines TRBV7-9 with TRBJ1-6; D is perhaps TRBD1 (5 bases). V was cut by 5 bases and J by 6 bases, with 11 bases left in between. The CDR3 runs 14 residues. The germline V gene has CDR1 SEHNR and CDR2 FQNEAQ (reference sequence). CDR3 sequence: CASSPRQTNSPLHF. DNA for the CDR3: TGTGCCAGCAGCCCTCGACAGACTAATTCACCCCTCCACTTT.

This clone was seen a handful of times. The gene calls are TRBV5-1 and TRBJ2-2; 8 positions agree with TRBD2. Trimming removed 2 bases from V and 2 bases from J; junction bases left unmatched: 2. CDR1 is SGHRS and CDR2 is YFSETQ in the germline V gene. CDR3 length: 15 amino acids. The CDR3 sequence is CASSLSGGNTGELFF. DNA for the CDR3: TGCGCCAGCAGCTTAAGCGGGGGTAACACCGGGGAGCTGTTTTTT.

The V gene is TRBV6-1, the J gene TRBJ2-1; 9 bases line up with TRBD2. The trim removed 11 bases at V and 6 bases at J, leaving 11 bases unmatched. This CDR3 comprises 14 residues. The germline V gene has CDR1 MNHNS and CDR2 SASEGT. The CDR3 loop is CASSLAGGVNEQFF. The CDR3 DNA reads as TGTGCCTCCTCCTTGGCGGGGGGGGTCAATGAGCAGTTCTTC.

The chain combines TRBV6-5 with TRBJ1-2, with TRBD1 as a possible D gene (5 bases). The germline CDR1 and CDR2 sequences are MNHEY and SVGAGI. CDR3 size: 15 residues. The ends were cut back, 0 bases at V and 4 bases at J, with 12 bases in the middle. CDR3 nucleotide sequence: TGTGCCAGCAGTTACTCGACGACAGACCCCTATGGCTACACCTTC. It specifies CASSYSTTDPYGYTF.

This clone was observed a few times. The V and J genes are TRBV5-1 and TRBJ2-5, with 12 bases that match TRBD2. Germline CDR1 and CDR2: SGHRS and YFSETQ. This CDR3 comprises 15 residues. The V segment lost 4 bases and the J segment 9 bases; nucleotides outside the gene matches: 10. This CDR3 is CASSPTSGGPTAQYF. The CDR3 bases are TGCGCCAGCAGCCCGACTAGCGGGGGCCCGACGGCCCAGTACTTC.

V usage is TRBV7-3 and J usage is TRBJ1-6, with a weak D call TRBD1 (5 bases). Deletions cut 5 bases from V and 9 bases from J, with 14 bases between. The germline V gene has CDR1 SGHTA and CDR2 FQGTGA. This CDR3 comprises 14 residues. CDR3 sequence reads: CASSLGGLLSPLHF. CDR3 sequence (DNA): TGTGCCAGCAGCCTCGGGGGATTGCTTTCACCCCTCCACTTT.

The chain's CDR3 is CASSLRGYGYTF. The CDR3 coding sequence is TGTGCCAGCTCACTGCGGGGATATGGCTACACCTTC. V is TRBV18 and J is TRBJ1-2; D call uncertain. CDR1 and CDR2 from the germline V gene are KGHSH and LQKENI. V was cut by 4 bases and J by 5 bases, with 8 bases left in between. The CDR3 runs to 12 residues.

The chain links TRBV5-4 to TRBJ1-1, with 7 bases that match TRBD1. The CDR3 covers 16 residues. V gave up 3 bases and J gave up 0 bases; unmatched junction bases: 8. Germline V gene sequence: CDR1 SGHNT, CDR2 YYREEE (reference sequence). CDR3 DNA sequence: TGTGCCAGCAGCTCATCCGGGACAGTCATGAACACTGAAGCTTTCTTT. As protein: CASSSSGTVMNTEAFF.

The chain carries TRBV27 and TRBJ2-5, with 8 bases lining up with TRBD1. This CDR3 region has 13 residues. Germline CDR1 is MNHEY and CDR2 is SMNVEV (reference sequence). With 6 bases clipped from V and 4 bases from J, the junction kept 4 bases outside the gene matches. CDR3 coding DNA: TGTGCCAGCAGGAATGACAGGGGAGAGACCCAGTACTTC. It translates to CASRNDRGETQYF.

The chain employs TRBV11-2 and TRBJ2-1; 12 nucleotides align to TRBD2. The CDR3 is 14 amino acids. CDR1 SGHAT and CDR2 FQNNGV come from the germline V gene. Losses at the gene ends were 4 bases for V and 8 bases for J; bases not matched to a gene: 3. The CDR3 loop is CASSYLAGGDEQFF. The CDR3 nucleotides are TGTGCCAGCAGCTACCTAGCGGGGGGGGATGAGCAGTTCTTC.

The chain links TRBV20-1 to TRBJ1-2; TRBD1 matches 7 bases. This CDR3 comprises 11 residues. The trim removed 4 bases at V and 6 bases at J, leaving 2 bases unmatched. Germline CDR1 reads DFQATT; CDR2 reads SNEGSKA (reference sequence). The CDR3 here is CSAKTGDGYTF. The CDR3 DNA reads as TGCAGTGCTAAAACAGGGGATGGCTACACCTTC.

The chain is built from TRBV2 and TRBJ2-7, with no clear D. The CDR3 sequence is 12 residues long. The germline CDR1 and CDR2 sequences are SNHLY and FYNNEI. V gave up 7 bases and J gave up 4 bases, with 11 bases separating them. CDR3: CASTTPSYEQYF. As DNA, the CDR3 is TGTGCCAGCACCACTCCTTCGTACGAGCAGTACTTC.

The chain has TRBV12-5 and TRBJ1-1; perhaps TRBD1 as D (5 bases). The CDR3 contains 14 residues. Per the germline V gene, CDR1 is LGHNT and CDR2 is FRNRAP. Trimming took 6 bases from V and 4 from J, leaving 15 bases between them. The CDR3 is CASGRGGEATEAFF. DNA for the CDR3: TGTGCTAGTGGCCGCGGGGGGGAGGCCACTGAAGCTTTCTTT.

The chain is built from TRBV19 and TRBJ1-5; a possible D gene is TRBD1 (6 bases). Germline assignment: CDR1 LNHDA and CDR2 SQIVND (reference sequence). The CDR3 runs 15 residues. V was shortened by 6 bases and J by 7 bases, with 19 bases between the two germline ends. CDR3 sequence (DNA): TGTGCCAGTAGATCTAAGGGGGGGCTAGGACAGCCCCAGCATTTT. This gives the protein CASRSKGGLGQPQHF.

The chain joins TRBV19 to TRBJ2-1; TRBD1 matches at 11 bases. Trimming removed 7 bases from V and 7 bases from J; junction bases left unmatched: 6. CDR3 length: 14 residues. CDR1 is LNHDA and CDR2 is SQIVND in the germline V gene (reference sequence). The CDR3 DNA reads TGTGCCAGTATGGACAGGGGGCGAAGAAATGAGCAGTTCTTC. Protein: CASMDRGRRNEQFF.

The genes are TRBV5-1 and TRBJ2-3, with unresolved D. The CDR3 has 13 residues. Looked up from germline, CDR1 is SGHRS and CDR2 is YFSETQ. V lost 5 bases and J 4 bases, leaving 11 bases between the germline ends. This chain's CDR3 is CASRPNRADTQYF. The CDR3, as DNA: TGCGCCAGCAGGCCTAATCGAGCAGATACGCAGTATTTT.

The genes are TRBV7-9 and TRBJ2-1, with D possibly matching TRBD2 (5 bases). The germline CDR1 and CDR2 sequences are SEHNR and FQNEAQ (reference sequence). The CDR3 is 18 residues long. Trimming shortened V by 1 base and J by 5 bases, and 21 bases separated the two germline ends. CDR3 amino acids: CASSLGRTQEAPHNEQFF. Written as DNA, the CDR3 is TGTGCCAGCAGCTTAGGGAGAACGCAGGAGGCTCCCCACAATGAGCAGTTCTTC. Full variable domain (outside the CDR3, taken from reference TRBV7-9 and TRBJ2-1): DTGVSQNPRHKITKRGQNVTFRCDPISEHNRLYWYRQTLGQGPEFLTYFQNEAQLEKSRLLSDRFSAERPKGSFSTLEIQRTEQGDSAMYLCASSLGRTQEAPHNEQFFGPGTRLTVL.